This T cell receptor beta chain is drawn from a study of T cells in Graves' hyperthyroidism and ophthalmopathy. The J segment lost 8 bases and the V segment lost 0 bases, leaving 8 bases of the junction unmatched. The CDR3 runs to 15 residues. The germline V gene encodes CDR1 SGDLS and CDR2 YYNGEE. TCR beta CDR3 regions were amplified from RNA. HTBI primers were used for first-round RT-PCR of the TCR CDR3. TCRdb itself ran the multiplex PCR reads through MiXCR, one entry per CDR3 protein. Of about 200,000 distinct CDR3 sequences in the sample, around 17% were seen once. The study defined stable Graves' hyperthyroidism as no ophthalmopathy progression within 18 months. Patients were excluded because of uncontrolled infection, other autoimmune disease, pregnancy or lactation.

The sequence was collected from a man aged 40-50 years with Graves' hyperthyroidism. Sequencing was carried out using blood. The V gene is TRBV9, the J gene TRBJ2-1; 7 bases agree with TRBD2. Here the CDR3 DNA reads TGTGCCAGCAGCGTAGGGGCTAGCGGTAGTCATGAGCAGTTCTTC. Translating gives CASSVGASGSHEQFF. The full variable domain, in which reference TRBV9 and TRBJ2-1 provide the parts outside the CDR3, is DSGVTQTPKHLITATGQRVTLRCSPRSGDLSVYWYQQSLDQGLQFLIQYYNGEERAKGNILERFSAQQFPDLHSELNLSSLELGDSALYFCASSVGASGSHEQFFGPGTRLTVL.